The TCR beta chain described here comes from a study of T cell changes during pregnancy in multiple sclerosis (dated by TCRdb to between 2018 and 2021). Study-wide context: Changes in the T cell repertoire over the course of pregnancy were examined in this study in women with multiple sclerosis.

Spanning cysteine to phenylalanine, the CDR3 consists of 15 amino acids. The read is trimmed to its CDR3 DNA, 45 bases read in frame from base 1. CDR1 and CDR2, per the germline V gene (reference sequence), are SEHNR and FQNEAQ. Clipping removes 5 bases from V and 4 bases from J, with 8 as the unmatched junction base count. Receptors were amplified or captured by the immunoSEQ multiplex PCR assay. Here the immuneACCESS table is served through TCRdb, limited to in-frame sequences with V and J called. Missing clones are a known gap in these copies; in checked studies unresolved V genes cover under half, and the rest lacks a known reason. A total of about 36,000 clones appear in this sample, 93% of them only once. About 0.4% of the sample is taken by the ten largest. Note on this clone: Its antigen target is currently unknown. No base qualities exist here, and no much larger clone lies one base off it.

The chain is made from TRBV7-9 and TRBJ2-1, with TRBD1 matching 7 junction bases. This clonotype was sampled from a female donor with multiple sclerosis, enrolled in a pregnancy study. This sample comprised CD4+ T cells from peripheral blood mononuclear cells, obtained in the first trimester of pregnancy. The CDR3 protein is CASSDRRGRYNEQFF. The bases read TGTGCCAGCAGCGATAGAAGGGGGCGATACAATGAGCAGTTCTTC.